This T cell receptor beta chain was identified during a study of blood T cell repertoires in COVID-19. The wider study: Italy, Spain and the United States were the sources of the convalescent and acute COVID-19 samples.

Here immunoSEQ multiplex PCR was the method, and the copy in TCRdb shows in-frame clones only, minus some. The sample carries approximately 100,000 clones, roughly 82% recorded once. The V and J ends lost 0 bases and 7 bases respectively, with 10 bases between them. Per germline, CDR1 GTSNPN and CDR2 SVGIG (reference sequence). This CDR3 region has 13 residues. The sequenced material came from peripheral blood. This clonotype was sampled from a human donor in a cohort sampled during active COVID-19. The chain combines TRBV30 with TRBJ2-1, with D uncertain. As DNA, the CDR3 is TGTGCCTGGAGTGTACTGTTAGAAAATGAGCAGTTCTTC. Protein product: CAWSVLLENEQFF.